The next 29 T cell receptor beta chains were all read from a single sample in a study of blood T cell repertoires in COVID-19. The assay was immunoSEQ multiplex PCR, and TCRdb's table has in-frame clones only and misses some. The sample has around 100,000 clones, over 75% seen once. Sequenced input: peripheral blood. Receptors were obtained from a woman of 80 years or more with acute or convalescent COVID-19.

This chain links TRBV7-2 with TRBJ1-1, with D tentatively TRBD1 (5 bases). Trimming removed 2 bases from V and 0 bases from J, with 10 bases in between. Germline-derived CDR1 and CDR2 are SGHTA and FQGNSA. This CDR3 is 15 amino acids long. The CDR3 bases are TGTGCCAGCAGCTTATTAGACAGCCTGAACACTGAAGCTTTCTTT. Protein sequence: CASSLLDSLNTEAFF.

The V call is TRBV2, the J call TRBJ1-5; D is unclear. Germline values: CDR1 SNHLY, CDR2 FYNNEI. Deletions cut 1 base from V and 0 bases from J, with 7 bases between. This CDR3 spans 15 amino acids. The chain's CDR3 is CASSEDSNSNQPQHF. The CDR3 DNA sequence: TGTGCCAGCAGTGAAGACAGTAATAGCAATCAGCCCCAGCATTTT.

The DNA of the CDR3 is TGTGCCAGCAGTTACCTCACTTTGGACAGGGAGACACCCCTCCACTTT. This encodes CASSYLTLDRETPLHF. The chain joins TRBV6-5 to TRBJ1-6; TRBD1 aligns across 8 bases. Germline assignment: CDR1 MNHEY and CDR2 SVGAGI. V lost 2 bases and J lost 11; bases outside the gene matches: 11. CDR3 length: 16 residues.

The chain employs TRBV19 and TRBJ1-3; 7 bases line up with TRBD1. CDR3 length equals 14 residues. Germline CDR1 is LNHDA and CDR2 is SQIVND (reference sequence). Trimming cost V 4 bases and J 7 bases; bases outside gene matches: 7. In DNA, the CDR3 is TGTGCCAGTAGTACCGAGACAGGGAGGAACACCATATATTTT. This encodes CASSTETGRNTIYF.

This rearrangement joins TRBV28 to TRBJ1-4; 12 bases line up with TRBD1. This CDR3 has 15 amino acids. Per the germline V gene, CDR1 is MDHEN and CDR2 is SYDVKM. V shed 5 bases and J 8 bases; nucleotides not matched to a gene: 6. CDR3 sequence: CASSPGTGGQEKLFF. CDR3 sequence (DNA): TGTGCCAGCAGTCCCGGGACAGGGGGCCAAGAAAAACTGTTTTTT.

This clone was found a few times. V and J are TRBV5-8 and TRBJ1-6; tentatively, D is TRBD1 (6 bases). This CDR3 contains 14 residues. Trimming pared 4 bases from V and 4 bases from J, leaving 9 bases between. Germline V gives CDR1 SGHTS, CDR2 YDEGEE. The CDR3 spells CASSRTAYNSPLHF. CDR3 nucleotide sequence: TGTGCCAGCAGCCGGACAGCTTATAATTCACCCCTCCACTTT.

This chain uses TRBV6-5 with TRBJ1-1; a weak D match, TRBD1 (6 bases). Germline CDR1 reads MNHEY; CDR2 reads SVGAGI. Trimming cost V 0 bases and J 3 bases, with 11 bases left between them. This CDR3 region has 15 residues. The CDR3 DNA reads as TGTGCCAGCAGTTACTCGTGGTCAGGGGACACTGAAGCTTTCTTT. Residues: CASSYSWSGDTEAFF.

This clone was counted a few times. This chain links TRBV10-3 with TRBJ1-1; 8 bases align to TRBD1. This CDR3 comprises 13 residues. CDR1 and CDR2 from the germline V gene are ENHRY and SYGVKD. V was clipped by 5 bases and J by 4 bases; unmatched bases: 3. The CDR3 loop is CAISTGGGTEAFF. The DNA for the CDR3 is TGTGCCATCAGTACAGGGGGTGGCACTGAAGCTTTCTTT.

J is TRBJ2-5 and V is TRBV4-3; 7 bases are a match to TRBD2. Germline V gene sequence: CDR1 LGHNA, CDR2 YSLEER. V lost 0 bases and J lost 7; bases outside the gene matches: 2. The CDR3 consists of 13 residues. CDR3 bases: TGCGCCAGCAGCCAAGATCGCGGGGGGACCCAGTACTTC. It yields the protein CASSQDRGGTQYF.

This clone was counted a single time. The V and J genes are TRBV7-2 and TRBJ2-2; D is ambiguous. V lost 2 bases, J lost 6 bases, and 13 bases lay in between. Germline V gene lookup returns CDR1 SGHTA and CDR2 FQGNSA. The CDR3 runs 15 residues. CDR3 protein: CASSLTLRPPGELFF. The CDR3, as DNA: TGTGCCAGCAGCTTAACACTAAGACCCCCCGGGGAGCTGTTTTTT.

The CDR3 region has the DNA TGTGCCAGCAGCGCCTTACTGGGGGGTTCTAGCAATCAGCCCCAGCATTTT. It codes for CASSALLGGSSNQPQHF. The chain has TRBV2 and TRBJ1-5; D is possibly TRBD1 (5 bases). V lost 6 bases and J 0 bases, leaving 18 bases between the germline ends. CDR3 length equals 17 residues. The germline V gene encodes CDR1 SNHLY and CDR2 FYNNEI. The variable domain in full, with the rest retrieved from reference TRBV2 and TRBJ1-5, is EPEVTQTPSHQVTQMGQEVILRCVPISNHLYFYWYRQILGQKVEFLVSFYNNEISEKSEIFDDQFSVERPDGSNFTLKIRSTKLEDSAMYFCASSALLGGSSNQPQHFGDGTRLSIL.

The V and J genes are TRBV24-1 and TRBJ2-2, with D tentatively TRBD1 (5 bases). The germline V gene encodes CDR1 KGHDR and CDR2 SFDVKD. The V gene lost 1 base and the J gene lost 7 bases, with 12 bases spanning the gap. There are 15 residues in the CDR3. CDR3 bases: TGTGCCACCAGTGATTTTGGGCAGGGCGGCGGGGAGCTGTTTTTT. As protein: CATSDFGQGGGELFF.

This chain connects TRBV28 to TRBJ2-4; tentatively, D is TRBD1 (5 bases). The CDR3 runs 16 residues. Germline V lookup: CDR1 MDHEN, CDR2 SYDVKM. V lost 1 base to trimming and J lost 4 bases, with 14 bases between them. The CDR3 DNA reads TGTGCCAGCAGTTTATCCAGGGCCCTGGCTAAAAACATTCAGTACTTC. Translation: CASSLSRALAKNIQYF.

This CDR3 reads CASSLEGGLYEQYF. As DNA, the CDR3 is TGTGCCAGCAGTTTGGAGGGGGGGCTCTACGAGCAGTACTTC. The chain employs TRBV28 and TRBJ2-7, with D maybe TRBD2 (7 bases). V was trimmed by 3 bases and J by 3 bases, leaving 12 bases between them. CDR3 length: 14 residues. CDR1 and CDR2 from the germline V gene are MDHEN and SYDVKM.

This clone was counted a few times. The chain employs TRBV11-3 and TRBJ1-3; unclear D gene. Germline V gives CDR1 SGHNT, CDR2 YENEEA. The V gene lost 5 bases and the J gene lost 2 bases, with 13 bases spanning the gap. This CDR3 has 15 amino acids. The CDR3 here is CASSPRSVTGNTIYF. DNA for the CDR3: TGTGCCAGCAGCCCCCGGTCCGTAACTGGAAACACCATATATTTT.

This chain uses TRBV24-1 with TRBJ2-5; 9 bases agree with TRBD1. CDR3 length: 16 amino acids. Trimming took 2 bases from V and 2 from J; bases not matched to a gene: 5. CDR1 and CDR2 from the germline V gene are KGHDR and SFDVKD. CDR3 nucleotides: TGTGCCACCAGTGATTCCGGGACAGGGTTTCAAGAGACCCAGTACTTC. Translated: CATSDSGTGFQETQYF.

V is TRBV10-2 and J is TRBJ1-3; D gene ambiguous. The CDR3 has 14 amino acids. Germline V CDR1 and CDR2: WSHSY, SAAADI. V lost 6 bases and J lost 2, with 11 bases in between. CDR3 residues: CASSVSRTGNTIYF. CDR3 nucleotide sequence: TGCGCCAGCAGCGTGTCTAGGACTGGAAACACCATATATTTT.

V gene TRBV4-1 combines with J gene TRBJ2-7; the match to TRBD1 covers 9 bases. Germline values: CDR1 MGHRA, CDR2 YSYEKL. V lost 1 base to trimming and J lost 3 bases; unmatched junction nucleotides: 4. CDR3 length equals 15 residues. CDR3 sequence (DNA): TGCGCCAGCAGCCAAGGGGACAGGGCAAGCTACGAGCAGTACTTC. Protein: CASSQGDRASYEQYF.

This rearrangement joins TRBV19 to TRBJ2-1; the match to TRBD1 covers 11 bases. Losses at the gene ends were 6 bases for V and 2 bases for J; bases not matched to a gene: 9. CDR1 and CDR2 from the germline V gene are LNHDA and SQIVND (reference sequence). CDR3 size: 17 residues. CDR3 in amino acids: CASSPLGQGAPYNEQFF. In DNA, the CDR3 is TGTGCCAGTAGCCCCCTTGGACAGGGGGCTCCCTACAATGAGCAGTTCTTC.

The rearrangement joins TRBV21-1 to TRBJ2-1; the table calls TRBD1, which could not be checked here. TRBV21-1 is annotated as a pseudogene. The CDR3 is made up of 17 amino acids. CDR3 in amino acids: CASSKVTGPSSYNEQFF. DNA for the CDR3: TGTGCCAGCAGCAAAGTTACAGGGCCGAGCTCCTACAATGAGCAGTTCTTC.

Only one count was recorded for this clone. The genes are TRBV19 and TRBJ2-3; TRBD1 matches 9 bases. From germline, CDR1 is LNHDA and CDR2 SQIVND (reference sequence). The trim removed 3 bases at V and 1 base at J, leaving 11 bases unmatched. The CDR3 spans 18 residues. The CDR3 loop reads CASSMWGTGYVGTDTQYF. In DNA, the CDR3 is TGTGCCAGTAGTATGTGGGGGACAGGGTATGTGGGCACAGATACGCAGTATTTT.

The genes are TRBV30 and TRBJ2-1, with D hard to call. Germline CDR1 reads GTSNPN; CDR2 reads SVGIG (reference sequence). Between the trimmed V and J ends, which lost 3 bases and 6 bases, there was a span of 9 bases. The CDR3 length is 12 residues. The CDR3 DNA follows: TGTGCCTGGAGCCCCCTGGCCAATGAGCAGTTCTTC. Translating gives CAWSPLANEQFF.

The gene calls are TRBV19 and TRBJ1-6; TRBD1 might be the D (5 bases). The CDR3 covers 15 residues. Deletions cut 0 bases from V and 9 bases from J, with 12 bases between. Looked up from germline, CDR1 is LNHDA and CDR2 is SQIVND (reference sequence). The CDR3: CASSIESRVGSPLHF. CDR3 nucleotide sequence: TGTGCCAGTAGTATAGAGAGCAGGGTCGGTTCACCCCTCCACTTT.

The chain combines TRBV27 with TRBJ1-1; possibly TRBD1 for D (5 bases). CDR1 is MNHEY, CDR2 SMNVEV, per germline (reference sequence). Trimming cost V 5 bases and J 0 bases, with 10 bases left between them. This CDR3 has 14 amino acids. The CDR3 DNA is TGTGCCAGCAGTCAGACAGACATGAACACTGAAGCTTTCTTT. Translation: CASSQTDMNTEAFF.

This clone occurred a few times. The chain joins TRBV6-1 to TRBJ2-7; D gene uncertain. CDR3 length: 11 amino acids. V dropped 3 bases and J dropped 4 bases, with 4 bases sitting between them. CDR1 and CDR2 (germline): MNHNS, SASEGT. As DNA, the CDR3 is TGTGCCAGCAGTGAGTCGTACGAGCAGTACTTC. It translates to CASSESYEQYF.

Points on this clone: Other DNA sequences in the same sample also yield this CDR3. This chain connects TRBV3-1 (or the pseudogene TRBV3-2) to TRBJ2-1; 10 bases match TRBD2. Germline assignment: CDR1 LGHDT and CDR2 YNNKEL (reference sequence). The J segment lost 10 bases and the V segment lost 1 base, leaving 1 base of the junction unmatched. This CDR3 has 13 residues. CDR3 protein: CASSQGTSGEQFF. CDR3 nucleotide sequence: TGTGCCAGCAGCCAAGGGACTAGCGGAGAGCAGTTCTTC.

The rearrangement links TRBV5-4 to TRBJ1-2, with TRBD1 identical over 9 bases. Germline CDR1 and CDR2: SGHNT and YYREEE (reference sequence). J was trimmed by 2 bases and V by 0 bases; bases with no gene match: 8. The CDR3 is 17 residues long. CDR3 nucleotide sequence: TGTGCCAGCAGCTTGGGTGGCGGACAGGGGTTCAACTATGGCTACACCTTC. Translation: CASSLGGGQGFNYGYTF.

The chain has TRBV18 and TRBJ1-4, with D possibly being TRBD1 (5 bases). V lost 4 bases to trimming and J lost 0 bases, with 6 bases between them. From germline, CDR1 is KGHSH and CDR2 LQKENI. The CDR3 is made up of 14 amino acids. The CDR3 nucleotides read TGTGCCAGCTCACGGGGGGCAACTAATGAAAAACTGTTTTTT. Translating gives CASSRGATNEKLFF.

The V and J genes are TRBV29-1 and TRBJ1-1; 7 bases line up with TRBD1. This CDR3 contains 11 residues. Germline V gene lookup returns CDR1 SQVTM and CDR2 ANQGSEA. Trimming removed 6 bases from V and 5 bases from J; junction bases left unmatched: 3. CDR3 region: CSVKGQTEAFF. CDR3 sequence (DNA): TGCAGCGTGAAGGGACAGACTGAAGCTTTCTTT.